Reported below is one T cell receptor (beta chain). Germline CDR1 is SGHRS and CDR2 is YFSETQ. J gave up 4 bases and V 4 bases, and 5 bases lay outside the gene matches. The CDR3 has 14 amino acids. These data are taken from a study of blood T cell repertoires in COVID-19. In the study overall: Samples taken during acute and convalescent COVID-19 were collected in the United States, Italy and Spain. Sample material is recorded as cDNA or gDNA derived from T cells, B-cell-depleted T cells, or PBMCs.

Original handling: Reference gene primer amplification in the assay estimated nucleated cell counts. Assay used: immunoSEQ multiplex PCR; TCRdb lists only in-frame clones, some missing. V and J calls and clone size are as listed in that table; D and trimming were resolved from the DNA. The sample records approximately 90,000 clones, approximately 80% being singletons. This chain joins TRBV5-1 and TRBJ2-5, with 9 bases aligning to TRBD2. This TCR came from a woman older than 75 with acute or convalescent COVID-19. The sequencing input was peripheral blood. The CDR3 DNA reads as TGCGCCAGCAGCCCGGGACTAGCAGGAGAGACCCAGTACTTC. Encoded protein: CASSPGLAGETQYF.